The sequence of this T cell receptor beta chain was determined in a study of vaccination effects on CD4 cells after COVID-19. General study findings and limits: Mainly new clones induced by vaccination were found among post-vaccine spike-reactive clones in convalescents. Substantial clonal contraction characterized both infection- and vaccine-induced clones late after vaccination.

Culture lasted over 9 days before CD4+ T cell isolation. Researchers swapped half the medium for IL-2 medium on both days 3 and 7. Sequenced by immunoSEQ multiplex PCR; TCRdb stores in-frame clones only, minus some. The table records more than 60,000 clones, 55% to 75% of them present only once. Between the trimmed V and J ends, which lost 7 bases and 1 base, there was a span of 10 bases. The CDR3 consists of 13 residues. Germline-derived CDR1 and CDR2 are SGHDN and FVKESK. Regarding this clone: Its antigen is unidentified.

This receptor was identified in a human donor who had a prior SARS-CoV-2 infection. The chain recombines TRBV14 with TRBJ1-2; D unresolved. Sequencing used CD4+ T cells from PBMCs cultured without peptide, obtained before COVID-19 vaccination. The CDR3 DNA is TGTGCCAGCACCGCGGGAGTTAACTATGGCTACACCTTC. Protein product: CASTAGVNYGYTF.